This TCR beta chain was identified during a study of beta chain features in type 1 diabetes. General study findings and limits: Among patients with Type 1 diabetes, TCRB CDR3s were moderately but significantly shorter in every one of the four CD4+ subsets. The study found fewer insertions and more deletions at VDJ junctions in type 1 diabetes patients. Unsettled here was the matter of whether HLA type influences TCRB rearrangement.

This clone was picked up a small number of times. Its antigen is as yet unknown. Sequenced material consisted of expressed TCRB transcripts (all of the isolated RNA was reverse transcribed). Using immunoSEQ multiplex PCR, the repertoire was profiled, and TCRdb retains in-frame clones only, with some absent. Among around 180,000 clones listed, approximately 8.1% were seen once. Sorted cells reached over 95% purity in every population. The length of the CDR3 is 19 residues. V was shortened by 0 bases and J by 2 bases, with 22 bases between the two germline ends. Germline loops: CDR1 MGHRA, CDR2 YSYEKL. Sequencing was carried out using central memory CD4+ T cells from blood. The TCR originated in a woman between 35 and 50 years old with type 1 diabetes. V and J are TRBV4-1 and TRBJ2-5, with a possible D match to TRBD2 (6 bases). The DNA of the CDR3 is TGCGCCAGCAGCCAAGATAGCGGCAGGGCCCGAGGAAAGCAAGAGACCCAGTACTTC. It specifies CASSQDSGRARGKQETQYF.